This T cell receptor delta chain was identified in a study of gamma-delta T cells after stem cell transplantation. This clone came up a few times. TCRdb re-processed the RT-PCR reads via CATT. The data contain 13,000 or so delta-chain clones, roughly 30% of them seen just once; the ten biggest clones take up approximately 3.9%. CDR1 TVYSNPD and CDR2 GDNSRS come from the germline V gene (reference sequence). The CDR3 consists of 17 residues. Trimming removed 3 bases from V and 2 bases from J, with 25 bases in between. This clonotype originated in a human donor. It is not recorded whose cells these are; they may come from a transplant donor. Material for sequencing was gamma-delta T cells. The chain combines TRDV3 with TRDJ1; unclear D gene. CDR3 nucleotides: TGTGCCTTCCCCGGCCATCTAGGGGTGGTATTTACCGATAAACTCATCTTT. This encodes CAFPGHLGVVFTDKLIF.